This T cell receptor beta chain was profiled in a study of early T cells in non-severe SARS-CoV-2 infection. Across the study: The input, bulk RNA from unsorted whole blood, was sequenced, and chains were unpaired. Broader study findings: VDJdb matches were skewed toward anti-spike CD8 T cell responses.

To note about this clonotype: Its antigen is unidentified.

Unique molecular identifier tags were affixed to discrete cDNA molecules. TCRdb called the 5' RACE reads again in MiXCR, with one record for every CDR3 protein. The sample carries under 35,000 distinct CDR3 sequences, 8.5% to 10% recorded once. The V end was cut by 3 bases, the J end by 1 base, with 11 bases between. The CDR3 has 14 residues. CDR1 is SQVTM and CDR2 is ANQGSEA in the germline V gene. The material sequenced was whole blood. The clonotype originates from an adult who was a healthcare worker with PCR-confirmed SARS-CoV-2 infection or an uninfected control (not recorded which). This chain connects TRBV29-1 to TRBJ2-3; D is tentatively TRBD1 or TRBD2 (5 bases each). The CDR3 DNA reads TGCAGCGTTGATGACGGGGCGGGCACAGATACGCAGTATTTT. Translating it yields CSVDDGAGTDTQYF.